Following are 24 T cell receptor beta chains from one sample sequenced in a study of T-cell reconstitution after alpha-beta-depleted transplantation in children (dated by TCRdb to 2015 to 2016). The label giving this sample's treatment or condition can be read as: allogeneic hematopoietic cell transplantation with graft depleted of TCRalphabeta T cells and CD19 B cells. Receptors were amplified or captured by PCR. Reads for this sample came from an Illumina HiSeq 2500. TCR libraries were prepared with molecular barcoding, using unique molecular identifiers to normalize TCRbeta repertoire quantification. TCRdb reworked the public reads: Q25 trimming with fastp, MiXCR clone assembly, productive beta chains retained. Each CDR3 protein appears once, grouped with its most common genes and DNA. The sample table shows 150,000 to 200,000 distinct CDR3 sequences, and roughly 10% are seen once. The top ten clones comprise around 13% of the sample.

The sequences come from PBMCs, collected before TCRalphabeta/CD19-depleted stem cell transplant. These receptor sequences come from a boy aged 2 to 10 with acute myeloid leukemia, due to receive a stem cell transplant.

There are many counts of this clonotype. The rearrangement uses TRBV7-2 and TRBJ1-1; D is uncertain. The germline gives CDR1 SGHTA, CDR2 FQGNSA. Between the trimmed V and J ends, which lost 1 base and 3 bases, there was a span of 12 bases. This CDR3 is 15 amino acids long. DNA for the CDR3: TGTGCCAGCAGCTTAGGGGGTGGGATCGACACTGAAGCTTTCTTT. Residues: CASSLGGGIDTEAFF.

This clonotype was seen many times. CDR3 DNA sequence: TGTGCCAGCAGCCGTGGACTAGCCCGGACCTCAGATACGCAGTATTTT. Translated, it gives CASSRGLARTSDTQYF. The gene calls are TRBV3-1 and TRBJ2-3, with TRBD2 matching 8 bases. The CDR3 covers 16 residues. Trimming cost V 4 bases and J 4 bases; bases outside gene matches: 10. Germline loops: CDR1 LGHDT, CDR2 YNNKEL (reference sequence).

This clonotype has ten or more counts. This chain uses TRBV5-1 with TRBJ2-5; D could derive from TRBD1 or TRBD2 (5 bases each). Per the germline V gene, CDR1 is SGHRS and CDR2 is YFSETQ. With 4 bases removed from V and 2 bases from J, the gap between germline ends came to 15 bases. CDR3 length equals 15 residues. The CDR3 DNA reads TGCGCCAGCAGCCCAACCGGGGCCTCGCAAGAGACCCAGTACTTC. It codes for CASSPTGASQETQYF.

At least ten counts were recorded for this clonotype. This rearrangement joins TRBV5-1 to TRBJ2-7; the match to TRBD2 covers 7 bases. V was pared by 3 bases and J by 3 bases, with 6 bases of the junction left unmatched. Germline V gene sequence: CDR1 SGHRS, CDR2 YFSETQ. The CDR3 spans 14 residues. The CDR3 DNA reads TGCGCCAGCAGCTGGTCTAGCGGCGTCTACGAGCAGTACTTC. Protein: CASSWSSGVYEQYF.

The V and J genes are TRBV6-1 and TRBJ1-5; 10 nucleotides match TRBD1. The CDR3 is made up of 15 amino acids. CDR1 and CDR2 (germline): MNHNS, SASEGT. The V segment lost 6 bases and the J segment 7 bases; nucleotides outside the gene matches: 9. CDR3 in amino acids: CASSTGQGIKQPQHF. The DNA of the CDR3 is TGTGCCAGCAGCACGGGACAGGGGATAAAACAGCCCCAGCATTTT.

The chain uses TRBV7-3 and TRBJ1-6, with 7 bases aligning to TRBD1. Trimming removed 3 bases from V and 8 bases from J; junction bases left unmatched: 1. This CDR3 comprises 13 residues. Per germline, CDR1 SGHTA and CDR2 FQGTGA. CDR3 residues: CASSFTGDSPLHF. CDR3 sequence (DNA): TGTGCCAGCAGCTTCACAGGGGATTCACCCCTCCACTTT.

This clonotype has at least ten counts. The rearrangement joins TRBV29-1 to TRBJ2-5; D gene ambiguous. The CDR3 is made up of 12 amino acids. The V end lost 5 bases, the J end lost 2 bases, and 9 bases lay between the germline ends. Germline CDR1 is SQVTM and CDR2 is ANQGSEA. The CDR3, as DNA: TGCAGCGTTCGAGAGAGGCAAGAGACCCAGTACTTC. It is translated as CSVRERQETQYF.

The sample holds many counts of this clonotype. The gene calls are TRBV12-3 or TRBV12-4 and TRBJ2-5, with 8 bases fitting TRBD1. Trimming took 4 bases from V and 2 from J; bases not matched to a gene: 3. This CDR3 spans 14 amino acids. The CDR3 spells CASSYRDRQETQYF. The CDR3 DNA sequence: TGTGCCAGCAGTTACCGGGACAGGCAAGAGACCCAGTACTTC.

This clonotype was recorded many times. The rearrangement uses TRBV15 and TRBJ2-1; no firm D call. The CDR3 length is 14 residues. V lost 4 bases and J 7 bases, leaving 14 bases between the germline ends. Germline CDR1 is LNHNV and CDR2 is YYDKDF (reference sequence). CDR3 protein: CATSNVRRSNEQFF. Here the CDR3 DNA reads TGTGCCACCAGCAATGTCCGGCGAAGTAATGAGCAGTTCTTC.

In its sample, this clonotype was seen many times. The rearrangement joins TRBV5-5 to TRBJ2-3; the D is unclear. The CDR3 has 16 amino acids. CDR1 and CDR2 (germline): SGHKS, YYEKEE (reference sequence). Deletions cut 1 base from V and 0 bases from J, with 12 bases between. This CDR3 reads CASSLRLAASTDTQYF. CDR3 DNA sequence: TGTGCCAGCAGCTTGAGGCTCGCGGCCAGCACAGATACGCAGTATTTT. Combining the CDR3 with reference TRBV5-5 and TRBJ2-3 gives the whole variable domain DAGVTQSPTHLIKTRGQQVTLRCSPISGHKSVSWYQQVLGQGPQFIFQYYEKEERGRGNFPDRFSARQFPNYSSELNVNALLLGDSALYLCASSLRLAASTDTQYFGPGTRLTVL.

This clonotype has ten or more counts. The rearrangement uses TRBV2 and TRBJ1-4; 7 nucleotides agree with TRBD1. V was clipped by 4 bases and J by 4 bases; unmatched bases: 6. The length of the CDR3 is 15 residues. The V gene's germline CDR1 is SNHLY and CDR2 FYNNEI. CDR3 coding DNA: TGTGCCAGCAGTGTTGACAGGGTCGGTAATGAAAAACTGTTTTTT. This encodes CASSVDRVGNEKLFF.

This clonotype was seen a single time. Compared with germline, one end of the junction differs, possibly owing to a read error. The chain links TRBV7-3 to TRBJ1-1; D may be TRBD1 (5 bases). CDR1 is SGHTA and CDR2 is FQGTGA in the germline V gene. CDR3 length: 13 residues. The CDR3 DNA reads as TGTGCCAGCAGCCACGACAGTAACACTGAACCTTTCTTT. This codes for CASSHDSNTEPFF.

This clonotype was counted ten times or more. The chain is built from TRBV20-1 and TRBJ2-6; TRBD1 agrees at 7 bases. The CDR3 is 16 amino acids. Germline V gene data show CDR1 as DFQATT and CDR2 as SNEGSKA (reference sequence). Losses at the gene ends were 6 bases for V and 0 bases for J; bases not matched to a gene: 8. In nucleotides, the CDR3 is TGCAGTGCCTTCACAGGGGCTCCCTCTGGGGCCAACGTCCTGACTTTC. Its translation is CSAFTGAPSGANVLTF.

The chain couples TRBV14 to TRBJ2-1; D assignment may be TRBD1 or TRBD2 (5 bases each). V dropped 0 bases and J dropped 4 bases, with 10 bases sitting between them. CDR1 SGHDN and CDR2 FVKESK come from the germline V gene. The length of the CDR3 is 15 residues. This chain's CDR3 is CASSQEWGLYNEQFF. CDR3 bases: TGTGCCAGCAGCCAAGAATGGGGGTTATACAATGAGCAGTTCTTC.

The chain joins TRBV12-3 or TRBV12-4 to TRBJ2-1; D possibly matches TRBD1 or TRBD2 (6 bases each). The CDR3 has 18 amino acids. The V end lost 6 bases, the J end lost 8 bases, and 29 bases lay between the germline ends. The chain's CDR3 is CASSTRGGWALPGDEQFF. The CDR3, as DNA: TGTGCCAGCAGCACTAGAGGGGGGTGGGCCCTTCCAGGGGATGAGCAGTTCTTC.

V and J are TRBV28 and TRBJ2-7; the match to TRBD2 covers 7 bases. This CDR3 is 15 amino acids long. The V segment lost 2 bases and the J segment 0 bases; nucleotides outside the gene matches: 4. Germline V gene sequence: CDR1 MDHEN, CDR2 SYDVKM. For the CDR3, the DNA is TGTGCCAGCAGTTTAAGCGGGATCACCTCCTACGAGCAGTACTTC. It encodes CASSLSGITSYEQYF.

This clonotype was picked up many times. The CDR3, as DNA: TGTGCCAGCAGTTTCGCAGGGGCCCCTAATGAAAAACTGTTTTTT. Its protein product is CASSFAGAPNEKLFF. V is TRBV12-3 or TRBV12-4 and J is TRBJ1-4; the D gene is possibly TRBD1 (6 bases). The CDR3 consists of 15 residues. Trimming took 3 bases from V and 3 from J, leaving 11 bases between them.

In DNA, the CDR3 is TGTGCCAGCTCACCAATGCGCTTGTCGGACACTGACACCGGGGAGCTGTTTTTT. Translating gives CASSPMRLSDTDTGELFF. This chain links TRBV18 with TRBJ2-2; D may be TRBD1 (5 bases). V lost 2 bases to trimming and J lost 3 bases, with 19 bases between them. The CDR3 is 18 amino acids. CDR1 KGHSH and CDR2 LQKENI come from the germline V gene.

This clonotype has ten or more counts. The rearrangement joins TRBV7-6 to TRBJ2-2; D unclear. V lost 6 bases and J 4 bases, leaving 12 bases between the germline ends. From germline, CDR1 is SGHVS and CDR2 FNYEAQ. The CDR3 totals 14 residues. The CDR3 spells CASSLRPSTGELFF. The DNA for the CDR3 is TGTGCCAGCAGTCTCCGGCCTAGCACCGGGGAGCTGTTTTTT. Full variable domain (missing parts from reference TRBV7-6 and TRBJ2-2): GAGVSQSPRYKVTKRGQDVALRCDPISGHVSLYWYRQALGQGPEFLTYFNYEAQQDKSGLPNDRFSAERPEGSISTLTIQRTEQRDSAMYRCASSLRPSTGELFFGEGSRLTVL.

This clonotype has just a few counts. CDR3 amino acids: CASSEYYEQYF. The CDR3 DNA reads as TGCGCCAGCAGTGAGTACTACGAGCAGTACTTC. V is TRBV10-2 and J is TRBJ2-7; D not resolved. Germline lookup yields CDR1 WSHSY and CDR2 SAAADI. The CDR3 covers 11 residues. V gave up 1 base and J gave up 3 bases, with 1 base separating them.

The J gene is TRBJ2-3, the V gene TRBV6-1, with D uncertain. Trimming took 8 bases from V and 0 from J, leaving 15 bases between them. This CDR3 is 15 amino acids long. The V gene's germline CDR1 is MNHNS and CDR2 SASEGT. In DNA, the CDR3 is TGTGCCAGCTATAACCCGGGTGGAAGCACAGATACGCAGTATTTT. The encoded protein is CASYNPGGSTDTQYF.

This clonotype has a handful of counts. The chain is built from TRBV18 and TRBJ2-3; possible D gene TRBD2, 6 bases. Germline V gene data show CDR1 as KGHSH and CDR2 as LQKENI. This CDR3 comprises 14 residues. Trimming stripped 4 bases from V and 2 bases from J, with 10 bases between. CDR3 loop: CASSLSGDTDTQYF. CDR3 in DNA: TGTGCCAGCTCACTTAGCGGCGACACAGATACGCAGTATTTT.

The table lists this clonotype with many counts. The chain is built from TRBV10-3 and TRBJ2-3; 10 bases are a match to TRBD2. Trimming removed 10 bases from V and 5 bases from J; junction bases left unmatched: 18. Germline-derived CDR1 and CDR2 are ENHRY and SYGVKD. The CDR3 has 17 amino acids. The CDR3 DNA follows: TGTGCCACCCCACCGCTTGAGCTAGCGGGAGTGGAAGATACGCAGTATTTT. It codes for CATPPLELAGVEDTQYF.

There are many counts of this clonotype. This chain connects TRBV28 to TRBJ1-6; D is uncertain. V was clipped by 5 bases and J by 6 bases, with 2 bases between them. The length of the CDR3 is 11 residues. The V gene's germline CDR1 is MDHEN and CDR2 SYDVKM. The CDR3 bases are TGTGCCAGCAGTGTTAATTCACCCCTCCACTTT. Translation gives CASSVNSPLHF. The full variable domain, its missing parts supplied by reference TRBV28 and TRBJ1-6, is DVKVTQSSRYLVKRTGEKVFLECVQDMDHENMFWYRQDPGLGLRLIYFSYDVKMKEKGDIPEGYSVSREKKERFSLILESASTNQTSMYLCASSVNSPLHFGNGTRLTVT.